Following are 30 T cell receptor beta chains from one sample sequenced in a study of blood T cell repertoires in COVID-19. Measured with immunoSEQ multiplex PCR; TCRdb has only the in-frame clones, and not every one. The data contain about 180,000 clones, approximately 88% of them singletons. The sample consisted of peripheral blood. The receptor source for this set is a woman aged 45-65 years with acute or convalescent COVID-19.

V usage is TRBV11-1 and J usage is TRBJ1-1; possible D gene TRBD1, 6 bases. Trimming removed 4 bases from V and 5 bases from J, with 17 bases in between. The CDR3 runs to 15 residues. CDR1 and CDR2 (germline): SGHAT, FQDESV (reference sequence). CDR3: CASSSRDTFRTEAFF. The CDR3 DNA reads TGTGCCAGCAGCTCCCGGGACACCTTCCGGACTGAAGCTTTCTTT.

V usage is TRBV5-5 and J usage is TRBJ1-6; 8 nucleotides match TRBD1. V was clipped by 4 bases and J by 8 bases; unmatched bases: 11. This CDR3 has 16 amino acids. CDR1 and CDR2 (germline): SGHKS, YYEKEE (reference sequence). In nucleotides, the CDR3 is TGTGCCAGCAGCCGAGGTCTCGGGACAGGAGATTCACCCCTCCACTTT. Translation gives CASSRGLGTGDSPLHF.

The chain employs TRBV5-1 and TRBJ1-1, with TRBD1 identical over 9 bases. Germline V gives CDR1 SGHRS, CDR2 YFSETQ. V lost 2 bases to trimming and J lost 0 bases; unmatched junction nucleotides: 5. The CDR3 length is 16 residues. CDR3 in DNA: TGCGCCAGCAGCTTCGCCGGGACAGGGATGAACACTGAAGCTTTCTTT. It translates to CASSFAGTGMNTEAFF.

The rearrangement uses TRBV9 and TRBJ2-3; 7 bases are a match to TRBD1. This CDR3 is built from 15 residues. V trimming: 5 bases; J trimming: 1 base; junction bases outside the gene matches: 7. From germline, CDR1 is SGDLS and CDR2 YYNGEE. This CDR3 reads CASSYLQGGTDTQYF. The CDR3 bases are TGTGCCAGCAGTTACCTCCAGGGGGGCACAGATACGCAGTATTTT.

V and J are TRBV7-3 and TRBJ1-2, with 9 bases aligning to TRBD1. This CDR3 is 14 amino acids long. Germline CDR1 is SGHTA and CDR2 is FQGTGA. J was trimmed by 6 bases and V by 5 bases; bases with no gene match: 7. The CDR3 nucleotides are TGTGCCAGCAGCACCGGGACAGGGCGCAATGGCTACACCTTC. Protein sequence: CASSTGTGRNGYTF.

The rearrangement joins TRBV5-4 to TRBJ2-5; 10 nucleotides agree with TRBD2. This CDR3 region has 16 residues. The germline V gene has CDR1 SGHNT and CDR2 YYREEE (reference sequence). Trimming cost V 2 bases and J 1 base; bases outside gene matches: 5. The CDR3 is CASSFGLADAQETQYF. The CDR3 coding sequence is TGTGCCAGCAGCTTCGGACTAGCGGACGCCCAAGAGACCCAGTACTTC.

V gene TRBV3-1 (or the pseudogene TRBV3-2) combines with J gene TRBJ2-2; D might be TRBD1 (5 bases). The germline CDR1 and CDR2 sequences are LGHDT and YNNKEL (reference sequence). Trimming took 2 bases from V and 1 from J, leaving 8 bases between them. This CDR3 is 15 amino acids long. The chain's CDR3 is CASSQNTGNTGELFF. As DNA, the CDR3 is TGTGCCAGCAGCCAAAATACAGGGAACACCGGGGAGCTGTTTTTT.

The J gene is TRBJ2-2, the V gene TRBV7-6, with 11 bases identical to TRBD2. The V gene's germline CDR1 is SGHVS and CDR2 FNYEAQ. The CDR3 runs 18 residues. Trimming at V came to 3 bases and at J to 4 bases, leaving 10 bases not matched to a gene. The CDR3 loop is CASSLITSGSGVTGELFF. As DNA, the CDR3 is TGTGCCAGCAGCTTGATAACTAGCGGGAGCGGCGTCACCGGGGAGCTGTTTTTT.

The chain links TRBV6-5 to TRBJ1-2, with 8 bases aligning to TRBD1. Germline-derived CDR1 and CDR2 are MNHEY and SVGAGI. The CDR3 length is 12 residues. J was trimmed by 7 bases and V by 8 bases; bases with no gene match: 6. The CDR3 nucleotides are TGTGCCAGCGGGACAGGTCAGAGTGGCTACACCTTC. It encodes CASGTGQSGYTF.

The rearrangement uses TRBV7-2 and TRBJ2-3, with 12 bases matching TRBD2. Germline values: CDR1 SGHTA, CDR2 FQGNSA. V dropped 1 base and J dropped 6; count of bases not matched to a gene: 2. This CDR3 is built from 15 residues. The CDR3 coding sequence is TGTGCCAGCAGCTTAGGGACTAGCGGGGCGGATACGCAGTATTTT. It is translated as CASSLGTSGADTQYF.

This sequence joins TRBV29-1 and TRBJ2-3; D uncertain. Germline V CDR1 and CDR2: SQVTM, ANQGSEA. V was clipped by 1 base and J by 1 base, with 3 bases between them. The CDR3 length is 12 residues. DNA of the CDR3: TGCAGCGTTGAAGCGGGCACAGATACGCAGTATTTT. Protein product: CSVEAGTDTQYF.

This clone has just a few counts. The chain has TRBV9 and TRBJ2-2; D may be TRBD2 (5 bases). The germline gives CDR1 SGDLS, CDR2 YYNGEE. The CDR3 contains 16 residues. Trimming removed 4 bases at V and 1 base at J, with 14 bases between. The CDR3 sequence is CASSPRGRENTGELFF. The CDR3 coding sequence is TGTGCCAGCAGCCCCCGGGGAAGGGAGAACACCGGGGAGCTGTTTTTT. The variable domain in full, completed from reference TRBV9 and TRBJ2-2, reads DSGVTQTPKHLITATGQRVTLRCSPRSGDLSVYWYQQSLDQGLQFLIQYYNGEERAKGNILERFSAQQFPDLHSELNLSSLELGDSALYFCASSPRGRENTGELFFGEGSRLTVL.

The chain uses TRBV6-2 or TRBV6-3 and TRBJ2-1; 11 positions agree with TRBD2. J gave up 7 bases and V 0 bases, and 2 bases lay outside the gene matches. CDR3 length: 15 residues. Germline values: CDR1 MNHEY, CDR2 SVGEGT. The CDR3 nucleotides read TGTGCCAGCAGTTACTCCCTAGCGGGAGGAAATGAGCAGTTCTTC. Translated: CASSYSLAGGNEQFF.

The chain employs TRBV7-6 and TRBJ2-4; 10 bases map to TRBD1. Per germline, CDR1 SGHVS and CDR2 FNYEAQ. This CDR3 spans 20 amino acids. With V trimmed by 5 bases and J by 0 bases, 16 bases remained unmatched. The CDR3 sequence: CASSPGQGGITTLAKNIQYF. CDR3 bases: TGTGCCAGCAGCCCAGGACAGGGGGGAATAACCACCCTAGCCAAAAACATTCAGTACTTC.

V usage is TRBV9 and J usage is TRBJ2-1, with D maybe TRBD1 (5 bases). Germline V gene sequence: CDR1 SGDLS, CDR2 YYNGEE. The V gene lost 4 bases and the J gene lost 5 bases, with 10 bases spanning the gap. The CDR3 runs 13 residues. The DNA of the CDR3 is TGTGCCAGCAGCCCAGGGTCCAACAATGAGCAGTTCTTC. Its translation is CASSPGSNNEQFF.

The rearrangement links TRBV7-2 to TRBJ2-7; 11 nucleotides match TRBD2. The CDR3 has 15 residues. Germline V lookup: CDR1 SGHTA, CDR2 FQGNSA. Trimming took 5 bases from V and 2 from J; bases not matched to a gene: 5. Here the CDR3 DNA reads TGTGCCAGCAGCCAAACTAGCGGGGGACCCTACGAGCAGTACTTC. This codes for CASSQTSGGPYEQYF. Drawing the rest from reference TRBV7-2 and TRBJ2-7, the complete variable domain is GAGVSQSPSNKVTEKGKDVELRCDPISGHTALYWYRQSLGQGLEFLIYFQGNSAPDKSGLPSDRFSAERTGGSVSTLTIQRTQQEDSAVYLCASSQTSGGPYEQYFGPGTRLTVT.

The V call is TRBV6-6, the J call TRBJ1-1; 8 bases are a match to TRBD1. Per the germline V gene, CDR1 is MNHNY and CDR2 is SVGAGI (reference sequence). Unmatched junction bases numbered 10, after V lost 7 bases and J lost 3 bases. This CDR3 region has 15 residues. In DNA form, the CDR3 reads TGTGCCAGCAATCCGAGACAGGGGATGGACACTGAAGCTTTCTTT. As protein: CASNPRQGMDTEAFF.

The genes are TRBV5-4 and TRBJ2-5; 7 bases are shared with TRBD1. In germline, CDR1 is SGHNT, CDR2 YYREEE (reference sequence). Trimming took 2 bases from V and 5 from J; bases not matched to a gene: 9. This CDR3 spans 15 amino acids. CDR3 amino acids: CASSFPQGSRETQYF. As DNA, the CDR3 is TGTGCCAGCAGCTTCCCACAGGGGAGTCGCGAGACCCAGTACTTC.

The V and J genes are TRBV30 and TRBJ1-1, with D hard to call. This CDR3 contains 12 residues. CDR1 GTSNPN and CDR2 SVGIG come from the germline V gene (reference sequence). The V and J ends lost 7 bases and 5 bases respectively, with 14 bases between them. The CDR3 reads CAFRGKGTEAFF. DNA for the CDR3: TGTGCCTTCCGGGGTAAGGGAACTGAAGCTTTCTTT.

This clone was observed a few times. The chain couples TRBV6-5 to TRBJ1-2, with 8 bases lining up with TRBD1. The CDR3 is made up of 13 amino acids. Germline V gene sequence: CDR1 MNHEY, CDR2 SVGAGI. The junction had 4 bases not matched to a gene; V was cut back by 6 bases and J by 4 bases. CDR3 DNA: TGTGCCAGCAGCGACAGGGGATCCTATGGCTACACCTTC. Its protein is CASSDRGSYGYTF.

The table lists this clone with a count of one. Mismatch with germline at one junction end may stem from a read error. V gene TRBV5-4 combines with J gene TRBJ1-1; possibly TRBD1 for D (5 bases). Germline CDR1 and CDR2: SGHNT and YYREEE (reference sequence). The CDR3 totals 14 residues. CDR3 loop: CACSGSTGNTEAFF. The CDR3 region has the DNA TGTGCCTGCAGCGGGTCAACAGGGAACACTGAAGCTTTCTTT.

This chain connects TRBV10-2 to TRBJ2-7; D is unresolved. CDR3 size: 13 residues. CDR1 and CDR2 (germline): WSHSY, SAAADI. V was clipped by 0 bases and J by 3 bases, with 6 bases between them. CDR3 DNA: TGCGCCAGCAGTGAGTCGTCTTTCTACGAGCAGTACTTC. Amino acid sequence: CASSESSFYEQYF.

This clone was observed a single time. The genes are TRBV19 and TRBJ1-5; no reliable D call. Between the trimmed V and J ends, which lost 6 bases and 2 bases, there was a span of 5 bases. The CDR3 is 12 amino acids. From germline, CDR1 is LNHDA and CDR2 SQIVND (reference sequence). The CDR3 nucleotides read TGTGCCAGTAGGGTAGGCAATCAGCCCCAGCATTTT. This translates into CASRVGNQPQHF.

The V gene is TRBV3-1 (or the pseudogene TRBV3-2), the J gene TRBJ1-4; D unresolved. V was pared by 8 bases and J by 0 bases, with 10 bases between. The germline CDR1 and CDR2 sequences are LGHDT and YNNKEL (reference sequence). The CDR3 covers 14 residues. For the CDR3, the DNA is TGTGCCAGCGCGGAACATGCAACTAATGAAAAACTGTTTTTT. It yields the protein CASAEHATNEKLFF.

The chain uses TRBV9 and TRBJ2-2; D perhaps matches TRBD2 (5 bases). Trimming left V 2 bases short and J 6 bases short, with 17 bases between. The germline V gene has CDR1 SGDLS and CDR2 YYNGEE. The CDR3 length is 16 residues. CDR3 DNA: TGTGCCAGCAGCGTCACAGCCGGGATGAAGGCCGGGGAGCTGTTTTTT. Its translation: CASSVTAGMKAGELFF.

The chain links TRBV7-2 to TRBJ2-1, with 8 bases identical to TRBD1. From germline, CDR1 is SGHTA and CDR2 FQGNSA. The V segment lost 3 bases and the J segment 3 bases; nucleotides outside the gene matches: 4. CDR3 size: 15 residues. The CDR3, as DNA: TGTGCCAGCAGCTTGGGCAGGGGGCTCTACAATGAGCAGTTCTTC. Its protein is CASSLGRGLYNEQFF. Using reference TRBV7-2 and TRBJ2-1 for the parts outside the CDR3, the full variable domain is GAGVSQSPSNKVTEKGKDVELRCDPISGHTALYWYRQSLGQGLEFLIYFQGNSAPDKSGLPSDRFSAERTGGSVSTLTIQRTQQEDSAVYLCASSLGRGLYNEQFFGPGTRLTVL.

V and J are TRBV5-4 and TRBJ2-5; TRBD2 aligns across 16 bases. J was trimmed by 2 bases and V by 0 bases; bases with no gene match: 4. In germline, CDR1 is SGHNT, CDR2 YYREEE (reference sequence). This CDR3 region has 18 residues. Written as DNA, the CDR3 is TGTGCCAGCAGCTTGGATTGGGGACTAGCGGGAGGGCAAGAGACCCAGTACTTC. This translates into CASSLDWGLAGGQETQYF.

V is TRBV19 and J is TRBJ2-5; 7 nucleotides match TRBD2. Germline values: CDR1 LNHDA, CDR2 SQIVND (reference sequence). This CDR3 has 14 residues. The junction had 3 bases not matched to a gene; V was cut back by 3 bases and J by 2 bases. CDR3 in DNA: TGTGCCAGTAGTATTATCGGGGGGCAAGAGACCCAGTACTTC. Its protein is CASSIIGGQETQYF. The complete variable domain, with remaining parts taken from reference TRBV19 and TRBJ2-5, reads DGGITQSPKYLFRKEGQNVTLSCEQNLNHDAMYWYRQDPGQGLRLIYYSQIVNDFQKGDIAEGYSVSREKKESFPLTVTSAQKNPTAFYLCASSIIGGQETQYFGPGTRLLVL.

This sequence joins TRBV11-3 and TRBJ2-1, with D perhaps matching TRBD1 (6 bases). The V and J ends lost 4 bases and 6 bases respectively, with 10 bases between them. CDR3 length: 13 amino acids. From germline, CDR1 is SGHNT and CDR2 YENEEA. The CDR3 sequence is CASSWGLGNEQFF. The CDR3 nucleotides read TGTGCCAGCAGCTGGGGGCTGGGCAATGAGCAGTTCTTC.

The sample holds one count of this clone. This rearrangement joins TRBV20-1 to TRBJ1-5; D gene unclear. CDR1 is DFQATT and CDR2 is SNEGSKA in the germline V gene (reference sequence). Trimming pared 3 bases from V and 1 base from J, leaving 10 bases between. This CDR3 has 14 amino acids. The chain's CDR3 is CSASSWQSNQPQHF. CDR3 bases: TGCAGTGCTAGTTCGTGGCAGAGCAATCAGCCCCAGCATTTT.